This T cell receptor (beta chain) derives from a study of blood T cell repertoires in COVID-19. At the level of the study: Acute and convalescent COVID-19 samples came from the United States, Italy and Spain.

The CDR3 is 15 amino acids. V lost 4 bases, J lost 0 bases, and 5 bases stayed unmatched. Germline CDR1 is LNHDA and CDR2 is SQIVND (reference sequence). Source study methods: Amplification of reference gene primers provided the estimated nucleated cell counts. Sequencing was performed with immunoSEQ multiplex PCR; in TCRdb, only in-frame clones are kept and a portion is missing. V and J calls and clone size are those listed in that table; D and trimming were worked out from the DNA. The sample includes 30,000 to 35,000 clones, roughly 86% of them seen just once. The chain couples TRBV19 to TRBJ1-1; the match to TRBD1 covers 7 bases. Sequencing was done on a sample of peripheral blood. The TCR originated in a man at least 80 years old with active or convalescent COVID-19. CDR3 DNA: TGTGCCAGTAGTAGGACAGGAGCCATGAACACTGAAGCTTTCTTT. Protein: CASSRTGAMNTEAFF. Full variable domain (rest looked up from reference TRBV19 and TRBJ1-1): DGGITQSPKYLFRKEGQNVTLSCEQNLNHDAMYWYRQDPGQGLRLIYYSQIVNDFQKGDIAEGYSVSREKKESFPLTVTSAQKNPTAFYLCASSRTGAMNTEAFFGQGTRLTVV.